A selection of T cell receptor beta chains follows, all from one sample in a study of T cell responses to AZD1222 COVID-19 vaccine. Generated by immunoSEQ multiplex PCR, the TCRdb table keeps only in-frame clones and is missing some. The top ten clones hold under 6% of a sample with 150,000 to 200,000 clones, around 94% of them seen once. This specimen was peripheral blood, taken 28 days after the second AZD1222 dose. These receptors originate from an adult who received the AZD1222 COVID-19 vaccine. The CDR3 runs from the conserved cysteine through the conserved F or W. A D gene is named only where the DNA matches it firmly. Part of the rows lack a size; the others show once, few, many or a class for expanded clones.

>16|TRBV30|TRBD1|TRBJ2-5|NA
CAWSTSPQGARETQYF
TGTGCCTGGAGTACTTCCCCACAGGGGGCAAGGGAGACCCAGTACTTC
>15|TRBV5-1|TRBD1|TRBJ2-7|NA
CASSLVGTGSYEQYF
TGCGCCAGCAGCTTGGTGGGGACAGGGTCCTACGAGCAGTACTTC
>18|TRBV24-1|TRBD1|TRBJ1-1|NA
CATSDAGTGGFGKPEAFF
TGTGCCACCAGTGACGCCGGGACAGGGGGTTTCGGGAAACCTGAAGCTTTCTTT
>19|TRBV6-2/TRBV6-3|NA|TRBJ1-2|NA
CASSYELKLTGPTSYGYTF
TGTGCCAGCAGTTACGAGCTCAAACTAACAGGGCCGACCTCCTATGGCTACACCTTC
>15|TRBV19|TRBD1|TRBJ2-7|NA
CASGPIQGVVDEQYF
TGTGCCAGTGGCCCCATCCAGGGGGTAGTCGACGAGCAGTACTTC
>14|TRBV29-1|NA|TRBJ1-5|NA
CSVVADDSNQPQHF
TGCAGCGTTGTGGCGGATGATAGCAATCAGCCCCAGCATTTT
>15|TRBV6-5|TRBD1|TRBJ1-1|NA
CASSSTGAKDTEAFF
TGTGCCAGCAGTTCGACAGGGGCAAAGGACACTGAAGCTTTCTTT
>16|TRBV9|NA|TRBJ1-5|NA
CASSVVYQGGNQPQHF
TGTGCCAGCAGCGTAGTTTACCAGGGAGGCAATCAGCCCCAGCATTTT
>12|TRBV7-9|NA|TRBJ1-1|NA
CASSSGQTEAFF
TGTGCCAGCAGCTCCGGACAGACTGAAGCTTTCTTT
>13|TRBV11-2|TRBD1|TRBJ1-2|NA
CASSPGQGYGYTF
TGTGCCAGCAGCCCGGGACAGGGCTATGGCTACACCTTC
>18|TRBV3-1/TRBV3-2|NA|TRBJ2-6|NA
CASSQFEGRGSGANVLTF
TGTGCCAGCAGCCAATTTGAGGGGCGAGGGTCTGGGGCCAACGTCCTGACTTTC
>15|TRBV7-2|TRBD1|TRBJ2-7|NA
CASSYAWDRSYEQYF
TGTGCCAGCAGCTACGCCTGGGACAGGAGCTACGAGCAGTACTTC
>16|TRBV10-3|TRBD2|TRBJ2-7|NA
CAISDGTSGRLSEQYF
TGTGCCATCAGTGACGGGACTAGCGGGAGATTGAGCGAGCAGTACTTC
>12|TRBV5-6|NA|TRBJ2-7|NA
CASSALTYEQYF
TGTGCCAGCAGCGCTCTTACCTACGAGCAGTACTTC
>12|TRBV2|TRBD1|TRBJ2-3|NA
CASSRQGDTQYF
TGTGCCAGCAGCCGACAGGGGGATACGCAGTATTTT
>21|TRBV13|TRBD2|TRBJ2-7|NA
CASSITPPGLAGVRSSYEQYF
TGTGCCAGCAGCATCACCCCCCCGGGACTAGCGGGAGTGAGGAGCTCCTACGAGCAGTACTTC
>16|TRBV7-6|NA|TRBJ2-3|once
CASSLGNPPRLDTQYF
TGTGCCAGCAGCTTAGGGAATCCCCCACGGTTAGATACGCAGTATTTT
>14|TRBV27|TRBD1|TRBJ2-7|NA
CASQTGTADYEQYF
TGTGCCAGCCAGACCGGGACAGCTGACTACGAGCAGTACTTC
>15|TRBV18|NA|TRBJ2-3|NA
CASSPNEDSTDTQYF
TGTGCCAGCTCACCAAACGAGGATAGCACAGATACGCAGTATTTT